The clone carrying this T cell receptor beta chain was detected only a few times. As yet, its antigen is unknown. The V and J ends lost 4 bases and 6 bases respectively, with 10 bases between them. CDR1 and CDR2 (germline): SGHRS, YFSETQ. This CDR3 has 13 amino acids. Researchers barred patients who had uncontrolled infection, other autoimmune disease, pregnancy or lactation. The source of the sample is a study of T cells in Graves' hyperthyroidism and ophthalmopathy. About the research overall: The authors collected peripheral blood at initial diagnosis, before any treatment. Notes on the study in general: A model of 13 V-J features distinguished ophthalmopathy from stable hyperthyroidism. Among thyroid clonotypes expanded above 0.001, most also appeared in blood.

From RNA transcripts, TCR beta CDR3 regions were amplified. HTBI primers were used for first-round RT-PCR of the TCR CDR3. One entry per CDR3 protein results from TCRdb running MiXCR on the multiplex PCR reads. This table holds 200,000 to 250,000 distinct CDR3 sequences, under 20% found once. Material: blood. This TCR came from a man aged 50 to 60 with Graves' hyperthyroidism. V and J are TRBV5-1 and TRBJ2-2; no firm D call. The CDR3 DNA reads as TGCGCCAGCAGCAAGGACCGGCCCGGGGAGCTGTTTTTT. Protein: CASSKDRPGELFF.